The rows below give T cell receptor beta chains drawn from one sample of a study of blood T cell repertoires in COVID-19. TCRdb keeps only in-frame clones here, not all; method: immunoSEQ multiplex PCR. The sample has approximately 140,000 clones; approximately 84% are singletons. The source material was peripheral blood. The origin of the receptors is a woman of 80 years or more with acute or convalescent COVID-19. The CDR3 runs from the conserved cysteine through the conserved F or W. D genes are given only for firm matches. Some rows have no size entry. The others give once, few or many, or a class for an expanded clone.

TRBJ1-1	-	-	TRBV15	CATSRVGGPTEAFF	TGTGCCACCAGTAGAGTGGGGGGACCTACTGAAGCTTTCTTT
TRBJ2-7	-	TRBD1	TRBV4-3	CASSPYGTGNYEQYF	TGCGCCAGCAGCCCCTACGGGACAGGGAACTACGAGCAGTACTTC
TRBJ2-2	once	-	TRBV2	CASSGLPTGELFF	TGTGCCAGCTCGGGACTTCCCACCGGGGAGCTGTTTTTT
TRBJ1-4	-	-	TRBV6-2/TRBV6-3	CASSQNVGVGNEKLFF	TGTGCCAGCAGTCAAAACGTCGGGGTTGGAAATGAAAAACTGTTTTTT
TRBJ2-1	-	TRBD2	TRBV29-1	CSASGLAGSRNEQFF	TGCAGCGCCAGCGGACTAGCGGGATCTCGGAATGAGCAGTTCTTC
TRBJ2-5	many	TRBD1	TRBV9	CASSPGTGGETQYF	TGTGCCAGCAGCCCGGGGACAGGGGGGGAGACCCAGTACTTC
TRBJ1-2	-	TRBD1	TRBV9	CASSRGDYGYTF	TGTGCCAGCTCCAGGGGGGACTATGGCTACACCTTC
TRBJ1-5	-	-	TRBV12-3/TRBV12-4	CASRPRRGPQHF	TGTGCCAGCAGACCCCGGAGGGGGCCCCAGCATTTT
TRBJ2-2	-	TRBD2	TRBV5-1	CASSLLGLAGAATTGELFF	TGCGCCAGCAGCTTACTGGGACTAGCGGGAGCCGCGACCACCGGGGAGCTGTTTTTT
TRBJ1-6	-	-	TRBV2	CASRDSGGWNSPLHF	TGTGCCAGCAGGGACAGCGGGGGCTGGAATTCACCCCTCCACTTT
TRBJ1-5	-	-	TRBV19	CASSMGQLNNQPQHF	TGTGCCAGTAGTATGGGGCAGCTAAACAATCAGCCCCAGCATTTT
TRBJ1-1	-	-	TRBV18	CASSPSLQTNTEAFF	TGTGCCAGCTCACCATCTTTACAAACGAACACTGAAGCTTTCTTT
TRBJ2-3	-	TRBD2	TRBV7-2	CASSKTSGRVGGDTQYF	TGTGCCAGCAGCAAGACTAGCGGGAGGGTCGGTGGAGATACGCAGTATTTT
TRBJ2-5	-	TRBD1	TRBV12-3/TRBV12-4	CASTLTGVETQYF	TGTGCCAGCACCCTAACAGGGGTTGAGACCCAGTACTTC
TRBJ1-2	-	TRBD1	TRBV5-4	CASSRDFTGTGRRYGYTF	TGTGCCAGCAGCAGAGATTTTACCGGGACAGGGCGTCGGTATGGCTACACCTTC
TRBJ1-5	-	TRBD1	TRBV6-5	CASSSDRGFNQPQHF	TGTGCCAGCAGCTCGGACAGGGGATTTAATCAGCCCCAGCATTTT
TRBJ1-1	-	-	TRBV30	CAWSVLGNAEAFF	TGTGCCTGGAGTGTACTAGGGAACGCTGAAGCTTTCTTT
TRBJ1-2	-	-	TRBV12-3/TRBV12-4	CASSRTANYGYTF	TGTGCCAGCAGTAGGACAGCTAACTATGGCTACACCTTC
TRBJ2-5	-	-	TRBV2	CACALVRETQYF	TGTGCATGTGCGCTGGTCCGGGAGACCCAGTACTTC
TRBJ2-2	-	TRBD2	TRBV7-2	CASSPGLAGGVGELFF	TGTGCCAGCAGCCCCGGACTAGCGGGAGGGGTTGGGGAGCTGTTTTTT
TRBJ1-5	-	TRBD1	TRBV9	CASSPGDSYSNQPQHF	TGTGCCAGCAGCCCCGGGGACAGCTATAGCAATCAGCCCCAGCATTTT
TRBJ2-5	-	TRBD1	TRBV5-4	CASSAQGATKEETQYF	TGTGCCAGCAGCGCACAGGGGGCAACCAAGGAAGAGACCCAGTACTTC
TRBJ2-2	-	-	TRBV27	CASSRQVLNTGELFF	TGTGCCAGCAGTCGACAGGTTCTGAACACCGGGGAGCTGTTTTTT
TRBJ1-4	-	TRBD1	TRBV11-2	CASSLVGVQGIREKLFF	TGTGCCAGCAGCTTAGTCGGAGTACAGGGGATTCGAGAAAAACTGTTTTTT
TRBJ1-1	-	-	TRBV5-1	CASSSLLNTEAFF	TGCGCCAGCAGCTCCCTCTTGAACACTGAAGCTTTCTTT
TRBJ1-6	-	TRBD1	TRBV7-9	CASSPGTGESPLHF	TGTGCCAGCAGCCCCGGGACAGGGGAGTCACCCCTCCACTTT
TRBJ2-5	-	-	TRBV6-1	CASSEVGGLLMETQYF	TGTGCCAGCAGTGAAGTAGGCGGGCTCTTGATGGAGACCCAGTACTTC